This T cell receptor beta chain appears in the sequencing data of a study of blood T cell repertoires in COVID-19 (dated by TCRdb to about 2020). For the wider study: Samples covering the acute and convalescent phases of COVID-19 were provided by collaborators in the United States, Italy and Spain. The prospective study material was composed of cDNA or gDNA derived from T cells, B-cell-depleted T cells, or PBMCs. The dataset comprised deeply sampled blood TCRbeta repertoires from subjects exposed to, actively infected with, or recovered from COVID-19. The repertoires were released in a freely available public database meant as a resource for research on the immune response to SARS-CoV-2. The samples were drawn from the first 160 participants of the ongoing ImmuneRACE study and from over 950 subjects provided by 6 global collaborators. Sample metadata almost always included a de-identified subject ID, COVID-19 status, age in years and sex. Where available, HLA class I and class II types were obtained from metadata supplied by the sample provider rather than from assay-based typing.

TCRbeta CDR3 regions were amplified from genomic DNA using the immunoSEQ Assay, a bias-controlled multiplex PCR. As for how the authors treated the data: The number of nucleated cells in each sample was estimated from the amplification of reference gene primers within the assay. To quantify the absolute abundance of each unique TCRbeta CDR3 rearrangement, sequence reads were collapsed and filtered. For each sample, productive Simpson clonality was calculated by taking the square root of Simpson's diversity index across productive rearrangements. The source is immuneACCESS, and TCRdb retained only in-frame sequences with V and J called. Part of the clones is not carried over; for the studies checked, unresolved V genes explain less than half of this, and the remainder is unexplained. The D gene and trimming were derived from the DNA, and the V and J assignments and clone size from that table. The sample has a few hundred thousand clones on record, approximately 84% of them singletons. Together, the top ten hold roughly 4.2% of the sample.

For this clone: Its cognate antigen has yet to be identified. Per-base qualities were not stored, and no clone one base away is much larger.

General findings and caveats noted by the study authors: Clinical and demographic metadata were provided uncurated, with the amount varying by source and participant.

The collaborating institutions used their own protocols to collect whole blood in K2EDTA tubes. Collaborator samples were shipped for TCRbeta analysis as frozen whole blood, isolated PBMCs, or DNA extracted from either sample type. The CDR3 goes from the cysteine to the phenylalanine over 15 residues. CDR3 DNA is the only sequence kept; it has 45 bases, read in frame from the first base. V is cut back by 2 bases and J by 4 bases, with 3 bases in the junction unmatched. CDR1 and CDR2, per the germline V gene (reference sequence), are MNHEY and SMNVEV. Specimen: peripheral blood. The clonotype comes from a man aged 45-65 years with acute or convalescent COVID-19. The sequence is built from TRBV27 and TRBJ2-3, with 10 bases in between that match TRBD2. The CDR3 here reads CASSLLAGVSDTQYF. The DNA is TGTGCCAGCAGTTTACTAGCGGGGGTTTCAGATACGCAGTATTTT.